This TCR beta chain was captured by sequencing in a study of OX40 agonist ivuxolimab in advanced cancers. Study findings and constraints: CD4+ T cells averaged fewer expanded clones than CD8+ T cells. Individuals who were partial responders at 0.1-3.0 mg/kg had clonal expansion that ranked among the lowest.

Of note for this clone: The antigen remains undetermined.

TCRdb keeps only in-frame clones here, not all; method: immunoSEQ multiplex PCR. The sample lists 7,500 to 8,500 clones; 70% to 80% were seen once. In germline, CDR1 is SGDLS, CDR2 YYNGEE. CDR3 size: 15 residues. V shed 0 bases and J shed 9 bases, with 16 bases lying between them. The genes are TRBV9 and TRBJ2-1; tentative D call: TRBD2 (7 bases). The TCR was taken from an adult with an advanced solid tumor such as melanoma, head and neck, liver or kidney cancer. This specimen consisted of CD4+ or CD8+ T cells sorted from blood, obtained in a trial of the OX40 agonist ivuxolimab. The CDR3 loop reads CASSVAGGQRIEQFF. Here the CDR3 DNA reads TGTGCCAGCAGCGTAGCCGGGGGGCAGCGGATTGAGCAGTTCTTC.